The T cell receptor (beta chain) under discussion was sequenced for a study of Ad26.COV2.S vaccination and SARS-CoV-2 variants. Points from the study as a whole: Substantial response breadth was reportedly seen for spike-specific CD8+ and CD4+ T cells after vaccination. Vaccine recipients showed a spike-specific TCR breadth that was higher than in placebo recipients. Vaccine recipients and placebo recipients showed similar non-spike TCR breadth.

The data were produced by immunoSEQ multiplex PCR, yet TCRdb's version contains in-frame clones alone and is incomplete. The profile shows approximately 400,000 clones, under 95% of them singletons. Points on this clone: Its antigen is currently unknown.

Germline CDR1 is SGHTA and CDR2 is FQGNSA. This CDR3 is 16 amino acids long. Trimming removed 4 bases from V and 0 bases from J, with 15 bases in between. The sequence came from a human donor who had recovered from COVID-19. The sample here was peripheral blood, taken after recovery from COVID-19. This sequence joins TRBV7-2 and TRBJ1-1; no clear D. The CDR3 loop is CASSSGLTTMNTEAFF. The CDR3 bases are TGTGCCAGCAGCTCAGGATTAACAACGATGAACACTGAAGCTTTCTTT.